This T cell receptor (beta chain) was sequenced in a study of cytomegalovirus exposure and HLA in healthy donors. Study observations and caveats: Reportedly, fewer N-insertions than the approximately 610-donor mean appeared in an Asian-associated ancestry cluster in a later analysis.

V lost 4 bases and J lost 7; bases outside the gene matches: 5. The CDR3 loop spans 14 amino acids. CDR1 and CDR2 (germline): SGHRS, YFSETQ. This clone has a single count. The antigen is not known. 13 Jbeta primers and 60 Vbeta primers were used for the PCR. Sequenced by immunoSEQ multiplex PCR; TCRdb stores in-frame clones only, minus some. This sample has 150,000 to 200,000 clones, with roughly 74% found just once. This receptor was taken from a woman under 40 in good health and CMV-seronegative. Sequenced material: PBMCs. The chain employs TRBV5-1 and TRBJ2-1, with TRBD2 identical over 10 bases. CDR3 nucleotide sequence: TGCGCCAGCAGCACAAGCGGGAGGGTGAATGAGCAGTTCTTC. It encodes CASSTSGRVNEQFF.